This is a list of T cell receptor beta chains from one sample in a study of post-analysis software for immune sequencing data. TCRdb processed the PCR reads anew with MiXCR; each CDR3 protein has one entry. The data show about 540,000 distinct CDR3 sequences, with around a third seen just once and about 5.6% held by the top ten. Sequencing input: blood. All receptors derive from a girl aged 2-17 years with multiple sclerosis. Both conserved end residues are part of each CDR3.

V	J	CDR3
TRBV25-1	TRBJ2-4	CASSESGGPYKNIQYF
TRBV14	TRBJ1-4	CASSQDHGANEKLFF
TRBV7-6	TRBJ2-1	CASSLRGGYQSNEQFF
TRBV20-1	TRBJ2-5	CSAPRNALPQETQYF
TRBV20-1	TRBJ2-7	CSARTTDDHSSSYEQYF
TRBV20-1	TRBJ1-2	CSARSTGIYGYTF
TRBV19	TRBJ1-4	CAGSPPAAADLTNEKLFF
TRBV7-8	TRBJ2-7	CASSLAGTYSYEQYF
TRBV12-3/TRBV12-4	TRBJ2-3	CASSRRVVGDAQYF
TRBV20-1	TRBJ2-7	CSARLAATTYEQYF
TRBV20-1	TRBJ2-1	CSARAQRGAGGRPYNEQFF
TRBV7-2	TRBJ2-2	CASSLATSGNTGERFF
TRBV14	TRBJ2-5	CASSQEDGETQYF
TRBV7-9	TRBJ2-3	CASSPRTQGTDTQYF
TRBV20-1	TRBJ2-3	CSAPGGRLTDTRYF
TRBV6-5	TRBJ2-5	CASSYPGRDGETQYF
TRBV12-3/TRBV12-4	.	CASSLGGGSYNEQYF
TRBV20-1	TRBJ1-2	CSAPDSRYGYTF
TRBV12-3/TRBV12-4	TRBJ1-2	CASSLAGGGYGYTF
TRBV6-6	TRBJ1-1	CASSSWLGEGNTEAFF
TRBV20-1	TRBJ2-1	CSARARGGYNEQFF
TRBV2	TRBJ2-1	CASSEQDFNEQFF
TRBV28	TRBJ2-7	CASSPPGRFYEQYF
TRBV10-2	TRBJ1-5	CASSEWEGMPNQPQHF
TRBV18	TRBJ2-6	CASSPPKGTGANVLTF
TRBV20-1	TRBJ2-7	CSARSAGTYEQYF
TRBV14	TRBJ2-7	CARGDNPYEQYF
TRBV5-6	TRBJ2-1	CASTGGHNEQFF
TRBV5-6	TRBJ2-6	CASSLTGANVLTF
TRBV6-1	TRBJ2-3	CASGLTGSTRQYF
TRBV24-1	TRBJ2-3	CATSDTTGRGTDTQYF
TRBV20-1	TRBJ1-6	CSARRTQGTAYNSPLHF
TRBV3-1	TRBJ2-7	CASSRGTSEQYF
TRBV20-1	TRBJ1-6	CSARDEVRSSYNSPLHF
TRBV7-2	TRBJ2-1	CASNLVPGWNEQFF
TRBV4-2	TRBJ1-4	CASSQGQGRGSNEKLFF
TRBV12-3/TRBV12-4	TRBJ1-2	CASSLMVGSNYGYTF
TRBV7-2	TRBJ1-2	CASSKPPGRYGYTF
TRBV7-3	TRBJ2-1	CASSARLAGALAEQFF